This T cell receptor beta chain is drawn from a study of cytotoxic CD8 clonotypes in ibrutinib-treated CLL. General study points: The clonality went up when patients responded to ibrutinib and dropped back toward baseline at progression.

CDR3 length equals 13 residues. Germline V gene sequence: CDR1 MNHEY, CDR2 SVGAGI. V lost 6 bases to trimming and J lost 5 bases, with 13 bases between them. This clone was observed a single time. Its matching antigen is unknown. Some clones are missing from TCRdb's copy, which holds only in-frame ones; the method was immunoSEQ multiplex PCR. This sample has about 250,000 clones, with roughly 74% found just once. V usage is TRBV6-5 and J usage is TRBJ1-1; possible D gene TRBD1, 5 bases. The specimen was PBMCs, collected after 24 months of ibrutinib treatment. This clonotype originated in a human donor with chronic lymphocytic leukemia. The CDR3: CASSEGSGTEAFF. CDR3 DNA sequence: TGTGCCAGCAGCGAGGGGTCGGGTACTGAAGCTTTCTTT.